One and the same sample provided the 22 T cell receptor beta chains below, sequenced in a study of blood T cell repertoires in COVID-19. Here immunoSEQ multiplex PCR was the method, and the copy in TCRdb shows in-frame clones only, minus some. The data hold around 130,000 clones, with 65% to 90% observed a single time. Sequenced sample: peripheral blood. The receptor set was obtained from a man in his forties or fifties with acute or convalescent COVID-19.

The chain recombines TRBV9 with TRBJ1-2; possible D gene TRBD1, 6 bases. Per germline, CDR1 SGDLS and CDR2 YYNGEE. The CDR3 has 15 residues. Trimming shortened V by 2 bases and J by 5 bases, and 16 bases separated the two germline ends. CDR3 protein: CASSVGTLGSYGYTF. In DNA, the CDR3 is TGTGCCAGCAGCGTTGGGACACTAGGGTCGTATGGCTACACCTTC.

The gene calls are TRBV7-9 and TRBJ2-5; TRBD1 matches at 9 bases. The junction had 15 bases not matched to a gene; V was cut back by 5 bases and J by 5 bases. This CDR3 is built from 17 residues. Germline CDR1 reads SEHNR; CDR2 reads FQNEAQ (reference sequence). In nucleotides, the CDR3 is TGTGCCAGCAGCGTCCCCCCCCGGGACAGGGTTTGGGAGACCCAGTACTTC. Residues: CASSVPPRDRVWETQYF.

This clone was counted once. This chain joins TRBV27 and TRBJ1-1; TRBD1 might be the D (5 bases). The CDR3 is made up of 13 amino acids. V dropped 7 bases and J dropped 4 bases, with 13 bases sitting between them. Germline V gene lookup returns CDR1 MNHEY and CDR2 SMNVEV (reference sequence). This CDR3 is CASNPGSGTEAFF. The CDR3 coding sequence is TGTGCCAGCAATCCAGGGTCGGGCACTGAAGCTTTCTTT.

The CDR3 nucleotides are TGTGCCAGTTTAACCTCCAAGGGGACAGGGAACGTGGACTATGGCTACACCTTC. It yields the protein CASLTSKGTGNVDYGYTF. V gene TRBV19 combines with J gene TRBJ1-2, with TRBD1 matching 9 bases. The CDR3 is 18 residues long. Looked up from germline, CDR1 is LNHDA and CDR2 is SQIVND (reference sequence). The trim removed 8 bases at V and 3 bases at J, leaving 19 bases unmatched.

The chain employs TRBV7-2 and TRBJ2-5; D remains ambiguous. This CDR3 comprises 15 residues. Trimming stripped 1 base from V and 2 bases from J, with 11 bases between. Germline V gene sequence: CDR1 SGHTA, CDR2 FQGNSA. CDR3 sequence (DNA): TGTGCCAGCAGCTTAGTATATTCCGCGCAAGAGACCCAGTACTTC. It specifies CASSLVYSAQETQYF.

A single count supports this clone. This sequence joins TRBV25-1 and TRBJ2-3; possibly TRBD2 for D (5 bases). V gave up 2 bases and J gave up 2 bases, with 8 bases separating them. Germline CDR1 MGHDK, CDR2 SYGVNS. This CDR3 has 14 residues. CDR3 DNA sequence: TGTGCCAGCAGTGAACGGGGATACACAGATACGCAGTATTTT. Translating it yields CASSERGYTDTQYF.

The V and J genes are TRBV3-1 (or the pseudogene TRBV3-2) and TRBJ1-1; D might be TRBD1 (6 bases). CDR3 length: 14 amino acids. Germline V gives CDR1 LGHDT, CDR2 YNNKEL (reference sequence). V was clipped by 4 bases and J by 4 bases, with 13 bases between them. CDR3 protein: CASSPGASGTEAFF. CDR3 sequence (DNA): TGTGCCAGCAGCCCAGGGGCGAGCGGCACTGAAGCTTTCTTT.

The chain employs TRBV2 and TRBJ2-1; 13 bases are a match to TRBD2. J was trimmed by 4 bases and V by 6 bases; bases with no gene match: 3. Germline loops: CDR1 SNHLY, CDR2 FYNNEI. This CDR3 is built from 15 residues. The CDR3 nucleotides read TGTGCCAGCAGAACGGGACTAGCGGGGTACAATGAGCAGTTCTTC. As protein: CASRTGLAGYNEQFF.

This clone was found once. The V and J genes are TRBV2 and TRBJ2-7; 9 bases are a match to TRBD1. Trimming took 7 bases from V and 5 from J; bases not matched to a gene: 9. The CDR3 is 14 residues long. Germline assignment: CDR1 SNHLY and CDR2 FYNNEI. This CDR3 reads CASTEGQGGDEQYF. CDR3 DNA sequence: TGTGCCAGCACCGAGGGACAGGGAGGGGACGAGCAGTACTTC.

The V and J genes are TRBV28 and TRBJ1-1, with 8 nucleotides matching TRBD1. In germline, CDR1 is MDHEN, CDR2 SYDVKM. CDR3 size: 12 residues. Losses at the gene ends were 9 bases for V and 4 bases for J; bases not matched to a gene: 4. CDR3 loop: CASDRGGTEAFF. Written as DNA, the CDR3 is TGTGCCAGTGACAGGGGCGGCACTGAAGCTTTCTTT.

This sequence joins TRBV5-1 and TRBJ2-1; TRBD1 agrees at 10 bases. CDR3 size: 14 residues. Germline V lookup: CDR1 SGHRS, CDR2 YFSETQ. V gave up 3 bases and J gave up 7 bases; unmatched junction bases: 4. The CDR3 coding sequence is TGCGCCAGCAGCTCGGGGACAGGGGTGAATGAGCAGTTCTTC. Protein product: CASSSGTGVNEQFF.

The rearrangement joins TRBV7-9 to TRBJ2-3; 8 bases align to TRBD2. CDR1 is SEHNR, CDR2 FQNEAQ, per germline (reference sequence). The CDR3 totals 15 residues. Trimming at V came to 5 bases and at J to 5 bases, leaving 9 bases not matched to a gene. The CDR3 DNA follows: TGTGCCAGCAGCCCAAGCGGGAGCCTATTAGATACGCAGTATTTT. It encodes CASSPSGSLLDTQYF.

The chain carries TRBV5-1 and TRBJ2-1, with 8 bases identical to TRBD2. Germline loops: CDR1 SGHRS, CDR2 YFSETQ. The CDR3 length is 15 residues. The ends lost 3 bases at V and 7 bases at J; junction bases unmatched: 9. The CDR3 sequence is CASSSGLVIRNEQFF. The CDR3 coding sequence is TGCGCCAGCAGCTCGGGACTAGTCATCCGTAATGAGCAGTTCTTC. Full variable domain (remainder filled in from reference TRBV5-1 and TRBJ2-1): KAGVTQTPRYLIKTRGQQVTLSCSPISGHRSVSWYQQTPGQGLQFLFEYFSETQRNKGNFPGRFSGRQFSNSRSEMNVSTLELGDSALYLCASSSGLVIRNEQFFGPGTRLTVL.

The chain is built from TRBV5-4 and TRBJ2-2; D possibly corresponds to TRBD1 (5 bases). Germline values: CDR1 SGHNT, CDR2 YYREEE (reference sequence). V was clipped by 7 bases and J by 1 base, with 14 bases between them. The CDR3 is made up of 15 amino acids. CDR3 sequence: CASSTRQGNTGELFF. The CDR3, as DNA: TGTGCCAGCTCAACCCGGCAGGGGAACACCGGGGAGCTGTTTTTT.

CDR3 bases: TGTGCCAGCAGTTTAGTTGACTATGGACTAGCCTCCAAAAACATTCAGTACTTC. Amino acid sequence: CASSLVDYGLASKNIQYF. V gene TRBV28 combines with J gene TRBJ2-4; TRBD2 matches at 8 bases. After removal of 2 bases from V and 2 bases from J, the junction contained 11 bases not matched to a gene. The CDR3 runs 18 residues. Germline values: CDR1 MDHEN, CDR2 SYDVKM.

This chain links TRBV5-1 with TRBJ1-2; 12 bases are a match to TRBD1. The CDR3 has 18 amino acids. Trimming took 2 bases from V and 8 from J; bases not matched to a gene: 16. Germline CDR1 is SGHRS and CDR2 is YFSETQ. The CDR3 loop reads CASSFAGTGGLGARGYTF. The CDR3 DNA sequence: TGCGCCAGCAGCTTCGCCGGGACAGGGGGCCTCGGGGCTAGGGGCTACACCTTC.

This chain connects TRBV19 to TRBJ2-5; D is possibly TRBD2 (5 bases). Germline V lookup: CDR1 LNHDA, CDR2 SQIVND (reference sequence). Trimming removed 5 bases from V and 4 bases from J, with 20 bases in between. The CDR3 covers 16 residues. The chain's CDR3 is CASSSSRGVGPETQYF. CDR3 DNA: TGTGCCAGTAGTTCTTCCCGGGGTGTAGGTCCAGAGACCCAGTACTTC.

The J gene is TRBJ1-2, the V gene TRBV28; D is undetermined. Trimming shortened V by 6 bases and J by 4 bases, and 9 bases separated the two germline ends. This CDR3 has 12 residues. Germline V gene sequence: CDR1 MDHEN, CDR2 SYDVKM. CDR3 protein: CASRTGSYGYTF. In DNA, the CDR3 is TGTGCCAGCAGAACGGGAAGCTATGGCTACACCTTC.

The CDR3 loop reads CASSQPHPGTSEHTDTQYF. The CDR3, as DNA: TGTGCCAGCAGTCAACCTCACCCCGGGACTAGCGAGCACACAGATACGCAGTATTTT. This rearrangement joins TRBV28 to TRBJ2-3; 10 bases align to TRBD2. Germline V gives CDR1 MDHEN, CDR2 SYDVKM. Germline trimming cut 5 bases from V and 2 bases from J; bases unmatched to any gene: 16. This CDR3 region has 19 residues.

V is TRBV18 and J is TRBJ1-1; the D is unclear. Germline-derived CDR1 and CDR2 are KGHSH and LQKENI. Deletions cut 5 bases from V and 1 base from J, with 8 bases between. This CDR3 spans 13 amino acids. The CDR3 region is CASSSQENTEAFF. Written as DNA, the CDR3 is TGTGCCAGCTCATCGCAGGAGAACACTGAAGCTTTCTTT.

The chain has TRBV15 and TRBJ1-4, with no clear D. This CDR3 contains 15 residues. Trimming cost V 0 bases and J 5 bases, with 10 bases left between them. Germline lookup yields CDR1 LNHNV and CDR2 YYDKDF (reference sequence). The CDR3 coding sequence is TGTGCCACCAGCAGAGATCGGGGATTGAATGAAAAACTGTTTTTT. Amino acids: CATSRDRGLNEKLFF. The full variable domain, rest sourced from reference TRBV15 and TRBJ1-4, is DAMVIQNPRYQVTQFGKPVTLSCSQTLNHNVMYWYQQKSSQAPKLLFHYYDKDFNNEADTPDNFQSRRPNTSFCFLDIRSPGLGDTAMYLCATSRDRGLNEKLFFGSGTQLSVL.

The V gene is TRBV7-9, the J gene TRBJ2-3; D not resolved. The CDR3 runs to 14 residues. The germline V gene encodes CDR1 SEHNR and CDR2 FQNEAQ (reference sequence). Deletions cut 3 bases from V and 5 bases from J, with 12 bases between. CDR3 sequence reads: CASSFWAVIDTQYF. The CDR3 DNA follows: TGTGCCAGCAGCTTTTGGGCTGTCATAGATACGCAGTATTTT.